This T cell receptor (beta chain) comes out of a study of T-cell reconstitution after alpha-beta-depleted transplantation in children. The germline CDR1 and CDR2 sequences are DFQATT and SNEGSKA (reference sequence). The ends were cut back, 4 bases at V and 4 bases at J, with 11 bases in the middle. The CDR3 length is 13 residues. TCRbeta library construction was performed incorporating unique molecular identifiers. TCRdb called the PCR reads again in MiXCR, with one record for every CDR3 protein. Among some 550,000 distinct CDR3 sequences listed, about a sixth were seen once. The sequences come from PBMCs from the stem cell graft donor, collected from the stem cell graft. V is TRBV20-1 and J is TRBJ1-5; tentative D call: TRBD1 (6 bases). The source of this sequence is a human donor who donated a stem cell graft to a child with acute lymphoblastic leukemia. The CDR3 protein is CSATEDRNQPQHF. CDR3 nucleotides: TGCAGTGCTACGGAGGACAGAAATCAGCCCCAGCATTTT.